This T cell receptor beta chain was retrieved from a study of cytomegalovirus exposure and HLA in healthy donors. Study outcomes and limitations: Sequence variants that were highly shared formed a cluster that was likely a sequencing artifact. There were some public TCRs occurring in many donors, but most TCR sequences were rare.

The PCR had 60 Vbeta and 13 Jbeta primers. TCRdb's copy holds only in-frame clones and misses some; the assay was immunoSEQ multiplex PCR. The repertoire holds about 160,000 clones, roughly 77% seen once, with 3% to 4.5% in the top ten. Germline CDR1 and CDR2: MNHEY and SMNVEV (reference sequence). The J segment lost 9 bases and the V segment lost 4 bases, leaving 9 bases of the junction unmatched. This CDR3 region has 15 residues. The donors gave bone marrow, and they were healthy. About this clone itself: The antigen remains unidentified.

The chain joins TRBV27 to TRBJ2-1; 10 bases match TRBD1. This receptor was obtained from a man aged 25-45 years in good health and CMV-seropositive. The material sequenced was PBMCs. CDR3: CASSYIRDRGGEQFF. As DNA, the CDR3 is TGTGCCAGCAGTTACATCCGGGACAGGGGTGGTGAGCAGTTCTTC.